One sample yielded the 22 T cell receptor beta chains listed below, sequenced in a study of cytomegalovirus exposure and HLA in healthy donors. Repertoires were generated with immunoSEQ multiplex PCR, while TCRdb's copy carries only in-frame clones and drops some. The sample holds roughly 150,000 clones, roughly 80% seen once. Sequencing was done on a sample of PBMCs. These receptors came from a man aged 25-45 years in good health and CMV-seropositive.

The table lists this clone with a count of one. The V call is TRBV4-3, the J call TRBJ1-2; D uncertain. Germline-derived CDR1 and CDR2 are LGHNA and YSLEER. The CDR3 contains 14 residues. V lost 0 bases to trimming and J lost 2 bases, with 7 bases between them. In DNA, the CDR3 is TGCGCCAGCAGCCAAGAGGTGCAGAACTATGGCTACACCTTC. It encodes CASSQEVQNYGYTF.

The chain recombines TRBV9 with TRBJ1-6; a possible D gene is TRBD1 (5 bases). The ends were cut back, 3 bases at V and 9 bases at J, with 16 bases in the middle. From germline, CDR1 is SGDLS and CDR2 YYNGEE. This CDR3 spans 15 amino acids. CDR3 loop: CASSGTNQGSSPLHF. CDR3 nucleotide sequence: TGTGCCAGCAGCGGGACAAACCAAGGTAGTTCACCCCTCCACTTT.

The rearrangement links TRBV11-3 to TRBJ2-1; TRBD1 matches 7 bases. V gave up 5 bases and J gave up 2 bases; unmatched junction bases: 9. From germline, CDR1 is SGHNT and CDR2 YENEEA. This CDR3 spans 16 amino acids. The DNA for the CDR3 is TGTGCCAGCAGCCTAGGGACAGCCAGGACCTACAATGAGCAGTTCTTC. Translation: CASSLGTARTYNEQFF. Combining the CDR3 with reference TRBV11-3 and TRBJ2-1 gives the whole variable domain EAGVVQSPRYKIIEKKQPVAFWCNPISGHNTLYWYLQNLGQGPELLIRYENEEAVDDSQLPKDRFSAERLKGVDSTLKIQPAELGDSAVYLCASSLGTARTYNEQFFGPGTRLTVL.

This clone was recorded only once. The chain links TRBV7-7 to TRBJ1-4, with unresolved D. Germline lookup yields CDR1 SSHAT and CDR2 FNYEAQ (reference sequence). V lost 2 bases, J lost 8 bases, and 9 bases lay in between. The CDR3 has 13 amino acids. The CDR3 DNA reads as TGTGCCAGCAGCTTAAGCCGGGGAGAAAAACTGTTTTTT. It is translated as CASSLSRGEKLFF.

The V call is TRBV9, the J call TRBJ2-5; possibly TRBD2 for D (6 bases). The CDR3 loop spans 15 amino acids. Germline assignment: CDR1 SGDLS and CDR2 YYNGEE. V was trimmed by 3 bases and J by 4 bases, leaving 16 bases between them. The CDR3 sequence: CASSADVFGRETQYF. CDR3 DNA: TGTGCCAGCAGCGCCGACGTGTTCGGGAGAGAGACCCAGTACTTC.

The chain is built from TRBV1 and TRBJ2-1; TRBD1 is the table's D call and was not checked against the DNA. TRBV1 is a pseudogene. The CDR3 totals 13 residues. Written as DNA, the CDR3 is TGCACCAGCAGCCAAGGGGCGGGGACAGAGGAGTTCTTC. Encoded protein: CTSSQGAGTEEFF.

This clone was seen only once. CDR3 protein: CASSFVRGGEQYF. CDR3 sequence (DNA): TGTGCCAGCAGTTTTGTAAGGGGCGGAGAGCAGTACTTC. This chain links TRBV28 with TRBJ2-7; TRBD1 might be the D (5 bases). CDR1 and CDR2 (germline): MDHEN, SYDVKM. The CDR3 sequence is 13 residues long. Trimming cost V 3 bases and J 7 bases, with 13 bases left between them. Variable domain in full (rest from reference TRBV28 and TRBJ2-7): DVKVTQSSRYLVKRTGEKVFLECVQDMDHENMFWYRQDPGLGLRLIYFSYDVKMKEKGDIPEGYSVSREKKERFSLILESASTNQTSMYLCASSFVRGGEQYFGPGTRLTVT.

The rearrangement joins TRBV15 to TRBJ2-5; 7 nucleotides line up with TRBD2. This CDR3 comprises 16 residues. Germline V gene sequence: CDR1 LNHNV, CDR2 YYDKDF (reference sequence). The junction had 13 bases not matched to a gene; V was cut back by 3 bases and J by 6 bases. Here the CDR3 DNA reads TGTGCCACCAGCAGGGGGGGATGGCGGGGGTCCCAGACCCAGTACTTC. It translates to CATSRGGWRGSQTQYF.

CDR3 DNA sequence: TGCGCCAGCAGCCAAGATATGGTTGAACGGGGGAAAATTTACGAGCAGTACTTC. Its translation: CASSQDMVERGKIYEQYF. The V gene is TRBV4-3, the J gene TRBJ2-7; D may be TRBD2 (6 bases). Trimming pared 0 bases from V and 4 bases from J, leaving 22 bases between. This CDR3 has 18 amino acids. Germline V gene sequence: CDR1 LGHNA, CDR2 YSLEER.

V usage is TRBV7-3 and J usage is TRBJ2-7; 10 bases align to TRBD2. The trim removed 0 bases at V and 4 bases at J, leaving 3 bases unmatched. Germline loops: CDR1 SGHTA, CDR2 FQGTGA. The CDR3 is 15 residues long. The CDR3 protein is CASSLTSGGLYEQYF. The CDR3, as DNA: TGTGCCAGCAGCTTAACTAGCGGGGGGCTGTACGAGCAGTACTTC.

The chain is built from TRBV7-2 and TRBJ2-7; 9 nucleotides match TRBD1. The CDR3 has 15 residues. Germline CDR1 and CDR2: SGHTA and FQGNSA. J was trimmed by 2 bases and V by 2 bases; bases with no gene match: 4. In nucleotides, the CDR3 is TGTGCCAGCAGCTTACAAGGACAGGGGACCTACGAGCAGTACTTC. The encoded protein is CASSLQGQGTYEQYF.

The gene calls are TRBV7-6 and TRBJ2-7; D might be TRBD2 (6 bases). Looked up from germline, CDR1 is SGHVS and CDR2 is FNYEAQ. V dropped 0 bases and J dropped 2 bases, with 8 bases sitting between them. The CDR3 is 14 amino acids. CDR3 protein: CASSLAEGAYEQYF. The CDR3 nucleotides are TGTGCCAGCAGCTTAGCGGAGGGAGCCTACGAGCAGTACTTC.

Turning to this clone: The junction departs from the called germline gene at one end, perhaps through a read error. This chain connects TRBV10-3 to TRBJ2-7; D gene ambiguous. The CDR3 spans 12 residues. Germline V gives CDR1 ENHRY, CDR2 SYGVKD. The DNA for the CDR3 is TGTGCCATCAGTGAGTCGACGACTTCCTTCAGCTTC. Protein sequence: CAISESTTSFSF.

Points on this clone: At one boundary the junction diverges from the germline segment, which might be a read error. The rearrangement uses TRBV6-5 and TRBJ2-3, with TRBD1 identical over 8 bases. Germline V gene data show CDR1 as MNHEY and CDR2 as SVGAGI. CDR3 length: 14 residues. The CDR3 region has the DNA TGTGCCAGCAGCTACTCGGACAGGGCAGATACGCAGTATTTT. Protein product: CASSYSDRADTQYF.

The sample holds a few counts of this clone. The chain is built from TRBV5-1 and TRBJ1-2; D may be TRBD1 (6 bases). Looked up from germline, CDR1 is SGHRS and CDR2 is YFSETQ. The V gene lost 2 bases and the J gene lost 1 base, with 9 bases spanning the gap. The CDR3 sequence is 14 residues long. In nucleotides, the CDR3 is TGCGCCAGCAGCTTTGGGGACATTAACTATGGCTACACCTTC. This gives the protein CASSFGDINYGYTF.

The genes are TRBV29-1 and TRBJ2-1; TRBD2 agrees at 8 bases. V dropped 6 bases and J dropped 13; count of bases not matched to a gene: 14. This CDR3 has 13 residues. The germline V gene has CDR1 SQVTM and CDR2 ANQGSEA. CDR3 loop: CSVPAGSGALQFF. The CDR3 coding sequence is TGCAGCGTACCCGCGGGTAGCGGGGCCCTACAGTTCTTC.

The chain carries TRBV29-1 and TRBJ2-6, with 8 bases identical to TRBD2. The germline V gene encodes CDR1 SQVTM and CDR2 ANQGSEA. V was pared by 6 bases and J by 0 bases, with 10 bases of the junction left unmatched. The CDR3 is made up of 17 amino acids. CDR3 in amino acids: CSVLGGAKTSGANVLTF. The DNA for the CDR3 is TGCAGCGTCCTCGGGGGGGCTAAAACCTCTGGGGCCAACGTCCTGACTTTC.

The chain is built from TRBV16 and TRBJ2-6; D is undetermined. Per the germline V gene, CDR1 is KGHSY and CDR2 is FQNENV. This CDR3 comprises 17 residues. Trimming removed 0 bases from V and 0 bases from J, with 9 bases in between. This chain's CDR3 is CASSQSAASSGANVLTF. CDR3 nucleotide sequence: TGTGCCAGCAGCCAATCTGCAGCGTCCTCTGGGGCCAACGTCCTGACTTTC. Full variable domain (rest looked up from reference TRBV16 and TRBJ2-6): GEEVAQTPKHLVRGEGQKAKLYCAPIKGHSYVFWYQQVLKNEFKFLISFQNENVFDETGMPKERFSAKCLPNSPCSLEIQATKLEDSAVYFCASSQSAASSGANVLTFGAGSRLTVL.

The chain joins TRBV2 to TRBJ1-5; D not resolved. Germline loops: CDR1 SNHLY, CDR2 FYNNEI. The ends were cut back, 6 bases at V and 2 bases at J, with 11 bases in the middle. CDR3 length: 14 amino acids. The CDR3 reads CASRTAVGNQPQHF. As DNA, the CDR3 is TGTGCCAGCAGAACCGCGGTGGGCAATCAGCCCCAGCATTTT.

This chain joins TRBV6-1 and TRBJ2-7; D gene ambiguous. The germline V gene has CDR1 MNHNS and CDR2 SASEGT. The CDR3 has 12 residues. V was pared by 10 bases and J by 5 bases, with 15 bases between. The CDR3 protein is CATPPPPDEQYF. CDR3 nucleotide sequence: TGTGCCACCCCTCCCCCCCCCGACGAGCAGTACTTC.

V is TRBV10-3 and J is TRBJ1-2; a possible D gene is TRBD1 (5 bases). CDR1 ENHRY and CDR2 SYGVKD come from the germline V gene. With 0 bases removed from V and 8 bases from J, the gap between germline ends came to 10 bases. The CDR3 loop spans 13 amino acids. The CDR3, as DNA: TGTGCCATCAGTGAGTCCCGGGGGATGGGCTACACCTTC. It yields the protein CAISESRGMGYTF.

This chain uses TRBV27 with TRBJ1-1; 9 positions agree with TRBD1. The trim removed 3 bases at V and 4 bases at J, leaving 3 bases unmatched. Germline CDR1 and CDR2: MNHEY and SMNVEV (reference sequence). This CDR3 region has 14 residues. CDR3 nucleotide sequence: TGTGCCAGCAGTTTGTCACAGGGGGCCACTGAAGCTTTCTTT. This codes for CASSLSQGATEAFF.